The 13 T cell receptor beta chains below all came from one sample that was sequenced in a study of regulatory T cells in long-lasting Graves disease. Combining iRepertoire HTBI primers with Arm-PCR of CDR3 regions, the authors built TCR beta libraries. One entry per CDR3 protein, called by TCRdb with MiXCR from the multiplex PCR reads. The profile covers a few hundred thousand distinct CDR3 sequences, with about a quarter appearing a single time and roughly 30% taken by the ten largest. Time point indicated: persistent/refractory GD, antithyroid drugs over 5 years with positive TRAb. TCR sequences were obtained from RNA taken from PBMCs. Sample: peripheral blood mononuclear cells (PBMCs), taken when the disease was refractory, from a patient treated with antithyroid drugs. All receptors come from a female donor with Graves disease.

In its sample, this clonotype was seen a few times. The genes are TRBV29-1 and TRBJ1-1; no firm D call. Germline V lookup: CDR1 SQVTM, CDR2 ANQGSEA. The CDR3 length is 13 residues. The V end was cut by 3 bases, the J end by 3 bases, with 11 bases between. This CDR3 reads CSVDSGLDTEAFF. As DNA, the CDR3 is TGCAGCGTTGACTCGGGGTTGGACACTGAAGCTTTCTTT.

The rearrangement uses TRBV15 and TRBJ2-2, with 7 nucleotides matching TRBD2. The CDR3 extends over 16 amino acids. Germline values: CDR1 LNHNV, CDR2 YYDKDF (reference sequence). V lost 2 bases and J lost 0; bases outside the gene matches: 3. The CDR3 region is CATSRSGLPNTGELFF. The CDR3 DNA is TGTGCCACCAGCAGATCGGGACTACCGAACACCGGGGAGCTGTTTTTT.

V gene TRBV6-1 combines with J gene TRBJ2-7; a weak D match, TRBD2 (6 bases). Germline V gene sequence: CDR1 MNHNS, CDR2 SASEGT. CDR3 length: 13 residues. The V end was cut by 9 bases, the J end by 3 bases, with 15 bases between. The DNA for the CDR3 is TGTGCCAGATCCTGGGAGGTTCTCTACGAGCAGTACTTC. This sequence encodes CARSWEVLYEQYF.

The chain is built from TRBV6-5 and TRBJ2-4; no definite D call. Germline loops: CDR1 MNHEY, CDR2 SVGAGI. This CDR3 comprises 17 residues. Trimming left V 0 bases short and J 0 bases short, with 12 bases between. The CDR3 sequence: CASSYSMTPLAKNIQYF. Here the CDR3 DNA reads TGTGCCAGCAGTTACTCTATGACTCCACTAGCCAAAAACATTCAGTACTTC.

This clonotype was detected many times. The V gene is TRBV7-2, the J gene TRBJ1-4, with D maybe TRBD1 (6 bases). The CDR3 has 16 amino acids. Trimming shortened V by 3 bases and J by 6 bases, and 17 bases separated the two germline ends. Germline CDR1 and CDR2: SGHTA and FQGNSA. The CDR3 coding sequence is TGTGCCAGCAGCTTTCATAGTCGGGGGGCAGATGAAAAACTGTTTTTT. Translating it yields CASSFHSRGADEKLFF.

With regard to this clonotype: Compared with germline, one end of the junction differs, possibly owing to a read error. This rearrangement joins TRBV28 to TRBJ1-6, with 8 nucleotides matching TRBD1. Germline CDR1 MDHEN, CDR2 SYDVKM. The CDR3 totals 15 residues. The CDR3 protein is CASSSGTGGFSPPHF. As DNA, the CDR3 is TGTGCCAGCAGTTCGGGGACAGGTGGATTTTCACCCCCCCACTTT.

This clonotype was detected ten times or more. The gene calls are TRBV7-2 and TRBJ1-1; no clear D. V was pared by 5 bases and J by 0 bases, with 7 bases between. The CDR3 has 13 amino acids. Germline V gene data show CDR1 as SGHTA and CDR2 as FQGNSA. The CDR3 region has the DNA TGTGCCAGCAGCCGAACTATGAACACTGAAGCTTTCTTT. It encodes CASSRTMNTEAFF.

In this sample, this clonotype turned up many times. The chain carries TRBV2 and TRBJ2-5; D remains ambiguous. Germline CDR1 SNHLY, CDR2 FYNNEI. The CDR3 sequence is 13 residues long. V lost 3 bases, J lost 1 base, and 6 bases lay in between. CDR3 nucleotide sequence: TGTGCCAGCAGTGACAGTGGCCAAGAGACCCAGTACTTC. This sequence encodes CASSDSGQETQYF.

In its sample, this clonotype was seen many times. V is TRBV29-1 and J is TRBJ1-5; D is unresolved. The CDR3 extends over 18 amino acids. Looked up from germline, CDR1 is SQVTM and CDR2 is ANQGSEA. As DNA, the CDR3 is TGCAGTTTTACCTCTCAGGCCCCTGGCACTTATAGCAATCAGCCCCAGCATTTT. Residues: CSFTSQAPGTYSNQPQHF.

This clonotype was seen many times. This chain links TRBV6-5 with TRBJ1-2; D ambiguous. CDR3 length equals 17 residues. Germline CDR1 is MNHEY and CDR2 is SVGAGI. The V gene lost 0 bases and the J gene lost 4 bases, with 18 bases spanning the gap. Here the CDR3 reads CASSYSFKTSVGYGYTF. CDR3 coding DNA: TGTGCCAGCAGTTACTCTTTTAAGACGAGTGTTGGCTATGGCTACACCTTC.

The CDR3 loop reads CASSSGDLETQYF. CDR3 sequence (DNA): TGTGCCAGCAGCTCAGGGGATTTGGAGACCCAGTACTTC. The chain carries TRBV9 and TRBJ2-5; the D gene is possibly TRBD1 (6 bases). Trimming took 4 bases from V and 5 from J, leaving 12 bases between them. Germline loops: CDR1 SGDLS, CDR2 YYNGEE. The CDR3 spans 13 residues.

The chain carries TRBV3-1 and TRBJ2-7, with 9 bases that match TRBD1. Germline V gene data show CDR1 as LGHDT and CDR2 as YNNKEL (reference sequence). This CDR3 has 14 residues. After removal of 4 bases from V and 6 bases from J, the junction contained 7 bases not matched to a gene. The CDR3 DNA follows: TGTGCCAGCAGCCTAGGGGACAGGGCTCGCGAGCAGTACTTC. Its translation: CASSLGDRAREQYF.

This chain links TRBV6-4 with TRBJ2-7, with 11 bases matching TRBD2. The CDR3 is 20 residues long. V lost 1 base and J lost 0; bases outside the gene matches: 14. CDR1 is MRHNA and CDR2 is SNTAGT in the germline V gene. The CDR3 loop reads CASSDYSGTSGSWSSYEQYF. The DNA of the CDR3 is TGTGCCAGCAGTGACTATTCGGGGACTAGCGGAAGCTGGAGCTCCTACGAGCAGTACTTC.